The clone carrying this TCR beta chain has just one count. CD45RO-negative cells were positively selected for CCR7, leaving out terminally differentiated effector memory CD45RA+ cells. This specimen comes from a study of shared clonotypes between healthy human individuals. V was pared by 4 bases and J by 5 bases, with 10 bases between. The V gene's germline CDR1 is LNHNV and CDR2 YYDKDF (reference sequence). The CDR3 runs to 13 residues. Sequencing used immunoSEQ multiplex PCR; TCRdb keeps in-frame clones, though not all of them. The profile shows fewer than 1 million clones, 96% of them singletons. V usage is TRBV15 and J usage is TRBJ2-3; D is uncertain. The sequenced sample consisted of naive CD8+ T cells sorted from blood. This clonotype was obtained from a man aged 25 to 45 in good health. This CDR3 reads CATSIPQEDTQYF. CDR3 coding DNA: TGTGCCACCAGCATACCGCAGGAAGATACGCAGTATTTT. Based on the CDR3 plus reference TRBV15 and TRBJ2-3, the full variable domain is DAMVIQNPRYQVTQFGKPVTLSCSQTLNHNVMYWYQQKSSQAPKLLFHYYDKDFNNEADTPDNFQSRRPNTSFCFLDIRSPGLGDTAMYLCATSIPQEDTQYFGPGTRLTVL.